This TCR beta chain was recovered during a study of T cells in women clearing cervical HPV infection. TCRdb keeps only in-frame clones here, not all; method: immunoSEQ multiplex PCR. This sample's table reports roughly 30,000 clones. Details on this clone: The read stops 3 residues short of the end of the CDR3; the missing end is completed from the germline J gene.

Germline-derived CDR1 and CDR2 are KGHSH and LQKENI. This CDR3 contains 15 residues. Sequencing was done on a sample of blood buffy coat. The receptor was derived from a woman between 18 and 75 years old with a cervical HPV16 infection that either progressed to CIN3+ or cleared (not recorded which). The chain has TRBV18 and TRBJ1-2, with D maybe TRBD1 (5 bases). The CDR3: CASSPPGLAGGDYTF. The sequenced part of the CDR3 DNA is TGTGCCAGCTCACCCCCGGGACTAGCGGGAGGAGAC.